This T cell receptor beta chain was profiled in a study of T cell responses to AZD1222 COVID-19 vaccine (dated by TCRdb to the early 2020s). As for the study more broadly: AZD1222 recipients given second doses at about 4 weeks or at about 12 weeks were pooled, since spike-specific TCR depth and breadth were not found to differ between the two schedules. TCR sequencing was performed for some 250 trial participants, of whom 207 were given two doses of AZD1222 and roughly 25 were given two doses of MenACWY control vaccine. Trial participants were enrolled into age subgroups of 18-55, 56-69 and 70-plus years, which contained roughly 150, 30 and 60 TCR-sequenced participants, respectively. General conclusions and limits of the study: Conclusions about previously exposed vaccinees are limited because only 6 or 7 AZD1222 recipients were SARS-CoV-2 seropositive at baseline. CD4 TCRs associated with the vaccine covered the entire spike protein, and the dominant responses were in regions 160-218 and 743-854. Spike-specific TCR breadth and depth rose significantly after two AZD1222 doses compared with day 0 and with MenACWY recipients. Participants were mostly white British, with more females than males. The authors suggested clonal diversity may have been underestimated. Because no samples from the day 14 peak response were available, repertoires could be characterized only after the peak T cell response. Nearly half of unique spike-specific TCRs reportedly recognized epitopes outside regions mutated in the B.1.351 and B.1.1.7 variants. The 56-69-year group was small, and its depth increase did not reach significance, likely because of low power.

The CDR3 has 14 amino acids, counting the end cysteine and phenylalanine. The DNA shown is the 42-base CDR3, in frame from base 1. V is pruned by 4 bases and J by 8 bases, leaving 5 bases of the junction without a gene match. The germline V gene (reference sequence) supplies CDR1 LNHDA and CDR2 SQIVND. As to this clone: Its antigen target is currently unknown. No per-base quality is available; no much larger clone lies one base away.

The CDR3 regions of human TCRbeta chains were analyzed by immunosequencing. The original methods were these. Repertoire TCRs were checked for matches against a reference library of SARS-CoV-2-specific TCRs that had been generated using the MIRA antigen-specificity platform. Breadth meant the fraction of unique TCRs that were SARS-CoV-2-associated, whereas depth meant the fraction of total T cells that were SARS-CoV-2-associated. Using the MIRA data, each spike-specific TCR was assigned both to the spike region to which the TCR was reactive and to a CD4 or CD8 class. Log10-transformed breadth and depth values were compared by one-way ANOVA with Sidak's multiple comparisons tests. Sourced from immuneACCESS, this table was stored by TCRdb with only in-frame sequences that have V and J called. A share of the clones is absent; for the studies checked, an unresolved V gene accounts for under half, and the remainder has no known explanation. V and J calls and clone size follow that table, whereas D and trimming were derived from the DNA. In all, the sample holds tens of thousands of clones, and about 80% of those were seen once. About an eighth of the sample is taken by the ten largest.

The time point label corresponds to: baseline before first vaccination. Vaccinee samples were obtained from the UK trials COV001 and COV002, which included a single-blind randomized controlled phase 2/3 trial of AZD1222 (ChAdOx1 nCoV-19) in healthy adults. For TCRbeta chain sequencing, PBMC samples from trial participants were taken at day 0 and at day 28 after the second dose. The sample here was peripheral blood, taken on day 0 of AZD1222 vaccination. The clonotype originates from an adult in good health. The rearrangement combines TRBV19 with TRBJ2-1; 10 junctional bases match TRBD1. CDR3 protein: CASSRTGGFDEQFF. The nucleotide sequence is given as TGTGCCAGTAGTAGGACAGGGGGTTTCGATGAGCAGTTCTTC. The reference TRBV19 and TRBJ2-1 proteins fill in what lies around the CDR3, so the full variable domain reads DGGITQSPKYLFRKEGQNVTLSCEQNLNHDAMYWYRQDPGQGLRLIYYSQIVNDFQKGDIAEGYSVSREKKESFPLTVTSAQKNPTAFYLCASSRTGGFDEQFFGPGTRLTVL.